The next 8 T cell receptor beta chains were all read from a single sample in a study of OX40 agonist ivuxolimab in advanced cancers. Sequenced by immunoSEQ multiplex PCR; TCRdb stores in-frame clones only, minus some. Here the sample spans 70,000 or so clones, roughly nine tenths being singletons. This sample comprised CD4+ or CD8+ T cells sorted from blood, obtained in a trial of the OX40 agonist ivuxolimab. These receptors all come from an adult with an advanced solid tumor such as melanoma, head and neck, liver or kidney cancer.

This rearrangement joins TRBV15 to TRBJ2-1; 8 nucleotides align to TRBD1. The CDR3 loop spans 17 amino acids. Looked up from germline, CDR1 is LNHNV and CDR2 is YYDKDF (reference sequence). V lost 0 bases to trimming and J lost 7 bases; unmatched junction nucleotides: 11. The CDR3 region has the DNA TGTGCCACCAGCAGAGACTACCCTACAGGGGGTCGGAATGAGCAGTTCTTC. It encodes CATSRDYPTGGRNEQFF.

The rearrangement joins TRBV7-9 to TRBJ2-5, with 7 nucleotides matching TRBD1. The CDR3 loop spans 13 amino acids. The ends lost 3 bases at V and 4 bases at J; junction bases unmatched: 2. Per the germline V gene, CDR1 is SEHNR and CDR2 is FQNEAQ (reference sequence). The CDR3 region has the DNA TGTGCCAGCAGCTTCGGGACAGTAGAGACCCAGTACTTC. This codes for CASSFGTVETQYF.

The V and J genes are TRBV19 and TRBJ2-6; the match to TRBD1 covers 8 bases. V lost 3 bases to trimming and J lost 1 base; unmatched junction nucleotides: 8. This CDR3 contains 18 residues. Germline-derived CDR1 and CDR2 are LNHDA and SQIVND (reference sequence). CDR3 sequence: CASSIGWQGASGANVLTF. The CDR3 region has the DNA TGTGCCAGTAGTATCGGTTGGCAGGGGGCATCTGGGGCCAACGTCCTGACTTTC.

The rearrangement joins TRBV7-9 to TRBJ2-1; D gene unclear. The CDR3 totals 12 residues. Germline V gene sequence: CDR1 SEHNR, CDR2 FQNEAQ (reference sequence). Trimming took 4 bases from V and 10 from J, leaving 11 bases between them. DNA of the CDR3: TGTGCCAGCAGCTCAATAATGGGGGAGCAGTTCTTC. Its protein product is CASSSIMGEQFF.

The chain carries TRBV7-2 and TRBJ1-5; no clear D. V shed 2 bases and J shed 5 bases, with 13 bases lying between them. The CDR3 runs to 15 residues. In germline, CDR1 is SGHTA, CDR2 FQGNSA. The CDR3 loop reads CASSLSAVRDQPQHF. The CDR3 region has the DNA TGTGCCAGCAGCTTATCAGCAGTTAGGGATCAGCCCCAGCATTTT.

This CDR3 reads CASSDRATHEQYF. In nucleotides, the CDR3 is TGTGCCAGCAGTGACCGGGCGACTCACGAGCAGTACTTC. The chain employs TRBV6-6 and TRBJ2-7; D unresolved. V dropped 5 bases and J dropped 5 bases, with 13 bases sitting between them. Per germline, CDR1 MNHNY and CDR2 SVGAGI (reference sequence). The CDR3 loop spans 13 amino acids.

For the CDR3, the DNA is TGTGCCAGCAGCCCAGGGATAGGGAGGTACGAGCAGTACTTC. Translated, it gives CASSPGIGRYEQYF. The rearrangement joins TRBV5-8 to TRBJ2-7, with D possibly TRBD2 on 6 matching bases. The germline V and J ends were trimmed by 4 bases and 4 bases, with 15 bases remaining between them. CDR1 is SGHTS and CDR2 is YDEGEE in the germline V gene. The length of the CDR3 is 14 residues.

The chain is built from TRBV19 and TRBJ2-3, with TRBD2 matching over 15 bases. CDR1 LNHDA and CDR2 SQIVND come from the germline V gene (reference sequence). V was pared by 3 bases and J by 2 bases, with 6 bases of the junction left unmatched. The CDR3 consists of 18 residues. The CDR3: CASSMEGLAGGPTDTQYF. CDR3 DNA sequence: TGTGCCAGTAGTATGGAGGGACTAGCGGGGGGTCCCACAGATACGCAGTATTTT. Drawing the rest from reference TRBV19 and TRBJ2-3, the complete variable domain is DGGITQSPKYLFRKEGQNVTLSCEQNLNHDAMYWYRQDPGQGLRLIYYSQIVNDFQKGDIAEGYSVSREKKESFPLTVTSAQKNPTAFYLCASSMEGLAGGPTDTQYFGPGTRLTVL.